This T cell receptor (beta chain) was sequenced for a study of regulatory T cells in long-lasting Graves disease. This clonotype was counted ten times or more. Its target is unknown. Time point indicated: newly diagnosed GD, antithyroid drugs for less than 3 months. TCR sequences were obtained from RNA taken from PBMCs. Notes on the study in general: Persistent disease preferred TRBV28, TRBJ1-2 and TRBJ2-5; new disease, TRBV20-1 and TRBJ2-1.

CDR3-region Arm-PCR and iRepertoire HTBI primers produced the TCR beta libraries. TCRdb reprocessed the multiplex PCR reads with MiXCR, giving one entry per CDR3 protein. The top ten hold 7.5% to 9% of the sample, which has roughly 560,000 distinct CDR3 sequences, approximately 12% seen once. Trimming cost V 7 bases and J 3 bases; bases outside gene matches: 5. The CDR3 covers 13 residues. In germline, CDR1 is MDHEN, CDR2 SYDVKM. These data also featured in a second study, about T cells in Graves' hyperthyroidism and ophthalmopathy.

The sequence was collected from a woman between 25 and 40 years old with Graves disease. The sample consisted of peripheral blood mononuclear cells (PBMCs), taken at new diagnosis, from a patient treated with antithyroid drugs. V gene TRBV28 combines with J gene TRBJ2-7, with 8 bases fitting TRBD2. The CDR3 reads CASKSGSYYEQYF. As DNA, the CDR3 is TGTGCCAGCAAAAGCGGGAGTTACTACGAGCAGTACTTC.